A selection of T cell receptor beta chains follows, all from one sample in a study of shared T cell receptors in the human thymus. TCRdb keeps only in-frame clones here, not all; method: immunoSEQ multiplex PCR. Of hundreds of thousands of clones in the sample, 87% were seen once. These data also formed part of another study, on human thymus T cells.

The sequencing sample was made of thymocytes. The receptors stem from a boy less than two years old with a congenital heart defect. Both conserved end residues are part of each CDR3. The D gene is left open where the match is weak. Not every row has a clone size; where given, it reads once, few, many or a size class.

v_gene,d_gene,len,j_gene,abundance,CDR3nt,CDR3aa
TRBV5-4,TRBD1,16,TRBJ2-4,.,TGTGCCAGCAGCCAAGACAGGGTTCAGGCCAAAAACATTCAGTACTTC,CASSQDRVQAKNIQYF
TRBV21-1,.,16,TRBJ1-5,.,TGTGCCAGCAGCAAAGTCGGGTCCAGTAGCAATCAGCCCCAGCATTTT,CASSKVGSSSNQPQHF
TRBV4-3,TRBD2,17,TRBJ2-3,.,TGCGCCAGCAGCCGCAAAATAGCGGGACCTACCACAGATACGCAGTATTTT,CASSRKIAGPTTDTQYF
TRBV18,.,14,TRBJ1-6,.,TGTGCCAGCTCACAAGGGGAGGGAAATTCACCCCTCCACTTT,CASSQGEGNSPLHF
TRBV5-5,TRBD2,17,TRBJ2-3,once,TGTGCCAGCAGCTTGGCCGGAGCGGGAGGGCACACAGATACGCAGTATTTT,CASSLAGAGGHTDTQYF
TRBV30,TRBD2,13,TRBJ2-7,.,TGTGCCTGGAGTACTAGCGGGCCCTACGAGCAGTACTTC,CAWSTSGPYEQYF
TRBV5-7,TRBD1,19,TRBJ2-1,.,TGTGCCAGCAGCTTCAATAACCCAATCCGGGACAGTCCCTACAATGAGCAGTTCTTC,CASSFNNPIRDSPYNEQFF
TRBV30,TRBD1,15,TRBJ1-1,.,TGTGCCTGGATTACCGAGAGGGACAGGGACACTGAAGCTTTCTTT,CAWITERDRDTEAFF
TRBV4-3,TRBD1,14,TRBJ2-1,.,TGCGCCAGCAGCCAGAGGGACAGCACGAATGAGCAGTTCTTC,CASSQRDSTNEQFF
TRBV5-1,.,16,TRBJ2-3,.,TGCGCCAGCAGCCGACTAGGGGCGGATATCACAGATACGCAGTATTTT,CASSRLGADITDTQYF
TRBV28,.,13,TRBJ2-7,.,TGTGCCAGCAGCCCGTCGAGCTCCTACGAGCAGTACTTC,CASSPSSSYEQYF